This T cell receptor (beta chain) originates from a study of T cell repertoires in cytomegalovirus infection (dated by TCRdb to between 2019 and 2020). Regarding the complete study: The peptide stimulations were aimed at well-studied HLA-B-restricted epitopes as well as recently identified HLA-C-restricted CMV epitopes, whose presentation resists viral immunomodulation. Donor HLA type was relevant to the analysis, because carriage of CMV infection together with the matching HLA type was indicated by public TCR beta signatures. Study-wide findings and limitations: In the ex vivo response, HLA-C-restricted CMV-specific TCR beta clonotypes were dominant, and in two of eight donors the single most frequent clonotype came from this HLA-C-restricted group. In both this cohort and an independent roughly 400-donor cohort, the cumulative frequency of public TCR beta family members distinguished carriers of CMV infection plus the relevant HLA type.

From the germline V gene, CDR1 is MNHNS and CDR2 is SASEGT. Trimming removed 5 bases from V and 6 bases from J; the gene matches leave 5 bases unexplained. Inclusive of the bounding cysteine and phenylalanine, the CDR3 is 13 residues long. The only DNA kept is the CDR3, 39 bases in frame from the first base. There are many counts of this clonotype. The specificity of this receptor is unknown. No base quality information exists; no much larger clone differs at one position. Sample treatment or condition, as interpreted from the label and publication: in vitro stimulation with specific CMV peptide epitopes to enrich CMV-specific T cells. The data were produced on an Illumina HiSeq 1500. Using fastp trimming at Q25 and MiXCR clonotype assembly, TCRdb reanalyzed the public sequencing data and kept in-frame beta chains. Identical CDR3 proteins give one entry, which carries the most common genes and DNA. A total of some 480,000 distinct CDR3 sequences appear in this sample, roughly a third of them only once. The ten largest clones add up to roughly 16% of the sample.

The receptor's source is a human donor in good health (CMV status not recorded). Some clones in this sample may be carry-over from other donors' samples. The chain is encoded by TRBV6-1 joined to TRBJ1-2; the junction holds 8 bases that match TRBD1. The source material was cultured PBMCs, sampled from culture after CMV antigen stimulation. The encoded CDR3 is CASSSGQEHGYTF. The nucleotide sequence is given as TGTGCCAGCAGTTCGGGACAGGAGCATGGCTACACCTTC.